The 30 T cell receptor beta chains below all came from one sample that was sequenced in a study of T-cell reconstitution after alpha-beta-depleted transplantation in children. TCRbeta library preparation incorporated unique molecular identifiers. TCRdb reanalysed the PCR reads using MiXCR and keeps one entry per CDR3 protein. The profile shows about 1,000,000 distinct CDR3 sequences, roughly 29% of them singletons. This specimen was PBMCs, mostly from graft donor cells, taken 360 days after TCRalphabeta/CD19-depleted stem cell transplant. These receptors came from a boy in the first two years of life who had a stem cell transplant for SCID, so the T cells may come from the graft donor.

The V call is TRBV10-3, the J call TRBJ2-2; TRBD2 matches at 12 bases. This CDR3 spans 16 amino acids. Trimming removed 6 bases from V and 6 bases from J; junction bases left unmatched: 8. CDR1 ENHRY and CDR2 SYGVKD come from the germline V gene. The CDR3 spells CAIRRLAGAHAGELFF. For the CDR3, the DNA is TGTGCCATCAGACGACTAGCGGGGGCCCACGCCGGGGAGCTGTTTTTT.

The J gene is TRBJ1-4, the V gene TRBV7-8; D might be TRBD1 (6 bases). The CDR3 is 12 amino acids. Germline CDR1 is SGHVS and CDR2 is FQNEAQ. Trimming took off 5 bases at V and 10 bases at J, with 11 bases between the two ends. This CDR3 reads CASSPQTGKLFF. DNA of the CDR3: TGTGCCAGCAGCCCCCAGACAGGAAAACTGTTTTTT.

The rearrangement joins TRBV4-3 to TRBJ2-7; D might be TRBD2 (7 bases). Trimming removed 0 bases from V and 4 bases from J, with 16 bases in between. The length of the CDR3 is 16 residues. Germline V gene sequence: CDR1 LGHNA, CDR2 YSLEER. CDR3 DNA sequence: TGCGCCAGCAGCCAAGATATCGGGGGGCTCGCGTACGAGCAGTACTTC. This encodes CASSQDIGGLAYEQYF.

J is TRBJ1-1 and V is TRBV10-3; D gene unclear. CDR1 and CDR2 (germline): ENHRY, SYGVKD. The CDR3 runs to 13 residues. Trimming pared 5 bases from V and 4 bases from J, leaving 11 bases between. The chain's CDR3 is CAISSGVGTEAFF. CDR3 DNA sequence: TGTGCCATCAGTTCCGGGGTGGGCACTGAAGCTTTCTTT.

V and J are TRBV5-1 and TRBJ2-7; TRBD1 might be the D (6 bases). Trimming took 4 bases from V and 5 from J, leaving 22 bases between them. Germline CDR1 is SGHRS and CDR2 is YFSETQ. The CDR3 is 16 residues long. The DNA of the CDR3 is TGCGCCAGCAGCCACAATGTAATGCAGGGGCTGAACGAGCAGTACTTC. Its protein product is CASSHNVMQGLNEQYF.

V usage is TRBV7-9 and J usage is TRBJ2-1, with D unresolved. Trimming stripped 1 base from V and 7 bases from J, with 8 bases between. The CDR3 is 13 amino acids. CDR1 is SEHNR, CDR2 FQNEAQ, per germline (reference sequence). The CDR3 sequence is CASSLVRVNEQFF. In DNA, the CDR3 is TGTGCCAGCAGCTTAGTAAGAGTGAATGAGCAGTTCTTC.

This clonotype has a handful of counts. The rearrangement uses TRBV5-1 and TRBJ1-2; D not resolved. This CDR3 spans 14 amino acids. Between the trimmed V and J ends, which lost 4 bases and 2 bases, there was a span of 12 bases. Germline-derived CDR1 and CDR2 are SGHRS and YFSETQ. The CDR3 region is CASSPPIENYGYTF. CDR3 in DNA: TGCGCCAGCAGCCCACCGATCGAAAACTATGGCTACACCTTC.

The V call is TRBV3-1, the J call TRBJ1-3; D unresolved. Germline V lookup: CDR1 LGHDT, CDR2 YNNKEL (reference sequence). Trimming shortened V by 3 bases and J by 0 bases, and 6 bases separated the two germline ends. The CDR3 consists of 14 residues. DNA of the CDR3: TGTGCCAGCAGCCACGCGGTCTCTGGAAACACCATATATTTT. Translation: CASSHAVSGNTIYF.

This clonotype was recorded a few times. The chain uses TRBV18 and TRBJ2-3; D assignment may be TRBD1 or TRBD2 (5 bases each). This CDR3 region has 16 residues. Germline V lookup: CDR1 KGHSH, CDR2 LQKENI. The ends were cut back, 1 base at V and 4 bases at J, with 15 bases in the middle. This chain's CDR3 is CASSPLDPGTPDTQYF. The CDR3 DNA is TGTGCCAGCTCACCACTCGATCCGGGGACCCCAGATACGCAGTATTTT.

This chain connects TRBV12-3 or TRBV12-4 to TRBJ2-3; no clear D. This CDR3 is built from 12 residues. Between the trimmed V and J ends, which lost 4 bases and 4 bases, there was a span of 6 bases. In DNA form, the CDR3 reads TGTGCCAGCAGTTGGGCCGCAGATACGCAGTATTTT. Residues: CASSWAADTQYF.

This clonotype appeared a few times. The chain has TRBV5-1 and TRBJ2-7; D possibly corresponds to TRBD2 (5 bases). Looked up from germline, CDR1 is SGHRS and CDR2 is YFSETQ. V lost 0 bases and J 6 bases, leaving 22 bases between the germline ends. The CDR3 totals 17 residues. Here the CDR3 DNA reads TGCGCCAGCAGCTTGGTCTATTTAGTGGACTCCGACCTCGAGCAGTACTTC. This gives the protein CASSLVYLVDSDLEQYF.

This chain joins TRBV27 and TRBJ2-3; D is uncertain. Trimming pared 7 bases from V and 2 bases from J, leaving 13 bases between. CDR1 is MNHEY, CDR2 SMNVEV, per germline (reference sequence). The CDR3 is 14 residues long. This CDR3 is CASKKVPYTDTQYF. The CDR3 region has the DNA TGTGCCAGCAAAAAGGTACCCTACACAGATACGCAGTATTTT.

This clonotype showed up many times. The chain recombines TRBV7-9 with TRBJ1-4; 9 nucleotides line up with TRBD1. Unmatched junction bases numbered 8, after V lost 4 bases and J lost 8 bases. The CDR3 extends over 15 amino acids. From germline, CDR1 is SEHNR and CDR2 FQNEAQ (reference sequence). The CDR3 loop reads CASSSPGQGGEKLFF. For the CDR3, the DNA is TGTGCCAGCAGCTCCCCGGGACAGGGAGGAGAAAAACTGTTTTTT.

This clonotype was observed a single time. The CDR3 is CASSPGERGNLGLHEQYF. The CDR3 DNA reads TGCGCCAGCAGCCCAGGCGAGCGGGGGAACCTTGGTCTCCACGAGCAGTACTTC. The chain carries TRBV5-1 and TRBJ2-7; the match to TRBD2 covers 8 bases. This CDR3 has 18 residues. Germline V gene lookup returns CDR1 SGHRS and CDR2 YFSETQ. After removal of 4 bases from V and 5 bases from J, the junction contained 20 bases not matched to a gene.

The chain couples TRBV5-1 to TRBJ2-5; D possibly corresponds to TRBD1 (5 bases). Trimming removed 0 bases at V and 2 bases at J, with 14 bases between. CDR1 and CDR2 (germline): SGHRS, YFSETQ. This CDR3 has 16 residues. The CDR3 loop is CASSLAMSTEQETQYF. CDR3 nucleotides: TGCGCCAGCAGCTTGGCTATGTCGACAGAACAAGAGACCCAGTACTTC.

This rearrangement joins TRBV7-9 to TRBJ2-3; D tentatively reads TRBD1 or TRBD2 (5 bases each). In germline, CDR1 is SEHNR, CDR2 FQNEAQ (reference sequence). The CDR3 sequence is 17 residues long. Trimming stripped 1 base from V and 6 bases from J, with 20 bases between. The CDR3 nucleotides read TGTGCCAGCAGCTTAGGGACGGCGAGGGACGTGTCTGATACGCAGTATTTT. Translating it yields CASSLGTARDVSDTQYF.

This clonotype was seen a handful of times. This rearrangement joins TRBV3-1 to TRBJ2-6; a possible D gene is TRBD1 (6 bases). Germline V lookup: CDR1 LGHDT, CDR2 YNNKEL (reference sequence). V lost 4 bases, J lost 1 base, and 17 bases lay in between. The CDR3 contains 18 residues. The CDR3 DNA follows: TGTGCCAGCAGCCCCTTCACAGGGATTCCTTCTGGGGCCAACGTCCTGACTTTC. This codes for CASSPFTGIPSGANVLTF.

This clonotype is a singleton in its sample. This chain joins TRBV5-1 and TRBJ2-7; either TRBD1 or TRBD2 may supply D (5 bases each). CDR3 length: 13 residues. V shed 6 bases and J shed 1 base, with 11 bases lying between them. CDR1 SGHRS and CDR2 YFSETQ come from the germline V gene. The CDR3 loop reads CASTGPLSYEQYF. The CDR3 DNA reads as TGCGCCAGCACGGGGCCATTATCCTACGAGCAGTACTTC.

The chain uses TRBV2 and TRBJ2-7, with TRBD1 matching 10 bases. Germline V lookup: CDR1 SNHLY, CDR2 FYNNEI. The ends lost 8 bases at V and 3 bases at J; junction bases unmatched: 4. The CDR3 extends over 13 amino acids. This CDR3 is CASAGQGSYEQYF. CDR3 in DNA: TGTGCCAGCGCGGGACAGGGGAGCTACGAGCAGTACTTC. Complete variable domain (other parts from reference TRBV2 and TRBJ2-7): EPEVTQTPSHQVTQMGQEVILRCVPISNHLYFYWYRQILGQKVEFLVSFYNNEISEKSEIFDDQFSVERPDGSNFTLKIRSTKLEDSAMYFCASAGQGSYEQYFGPGTRLTVT.

This clonotype was counted between two and nine times. The chain recombines TRBV9 with TRBJ2-3, with TRBD2 as a possible D gene (7 bases). The germline CDR1 and CDR2 sequences are SGDLS and YYNGEE. CDR3 length: 16 residues. V was pared by 0 bases and J by 3 bases, with 14 bases between. CDR3 DNA sequence: TGTGCCAGCAGCGTAGCGGAGGGGGGGGGGACAGATACGCAGTATTTT. Translated: CASSVAEGGGTDTQYF. Drawing the rest from reference TRBV9 and TRBJ2-3, the complete variable domain is DSGVTQTPKHLITATGQRVTLRCSPRSGDLSVYWYQQSLDQGLQFLIQYYNGEERAKGNILERFSAQQFPDLHSELNLSSLELGDSALYFCASSVAEGGGTDTQYFGPGTRLTVL.

This rearrangement joins TRBV2 to TRBJ2-2, with D hard to call. The CDR3 has 14 residues. The germline gives CDR1 SNHLY, CDR2 FYNNEI. V lost 4 bases and J lost 1, with 7 bases in between. DNA of the CDR3: TGTGCCAGCAGTGGTTCCGTGAACACCGGGGAGCTGTTTTTT. This encodes CASSGSVNTGELFF.

This rearrangement joins TRBV27 to TRBJ2-1, with a tentative D call TRBD1 (6 bases). This CDR3 is 15 amino acids long. CDR1 and CDR2 (germline): MNHEY, SMNVEV (reference sequence). The germline V and J ends were trimmed by 1 base and 2 bases, with 9 bases remaining between them. The CDR3, as DNA: TGTGCCAGCAGTTTATTTGGGGACACCTACAATGAGCAGTTCTTC. It is translated as CASSLFGDTYNEQFF.

The CDR3 DNA is TGTGCCACCAGCACTAGGGCCAGCACAGATACGCAGTATTTT. Translated, it gives CATSTRASTDTQYF. The chain has TRBV15 and TRBJ2-3, with unresolved D. Germline V lookup: CDR1 LNHNV, CDR2 YYDKDF (reference sequence). Trimming pared 4 bases from V and 0 bases from J, leaving 8 bases between. The length of the CDR3 is 14 residues.

The J gene is TRBJ2-5, the V gene TRBV20-1; 7 bases map to TRBD1. With V trimmed by 5 bases and J by 5 bases, 14 bases remained unmatched. The CDR3 length is 15 residues. Germline assignment: CDR1 DFQATT and CDR2 SNEGSKA (reference sequence). CDR3 region: CSAPAPGQRRETQYF. In nucleotides, the CDR3 is TGCAGTGCTCCCGCCCCGGGACAGAGGCGGGAGACCCAGTACTTC.

V usage is TRBV20-1 and J usage is TRBJ2-1; TRBD1 matches 7 bases. The CDR3 is 16 residues long. Per the germline V gene, CDR1 is DFQATT and CDR2 is SNEGSKA (reference sequence). J gave up 4 bases and V 3 bases, and 12 bases lay outside the gene matches. CDR3 nucleotide sequence: TGCAGTGCTAGTCTAACCGACAGGGCACCTTACAATGAGCAGTTCTTC. This translates into CSASLTDRAPYNEQFF.

The sample holds a few counts of this clonotype. This sequence joins TRBV7-6 and TRBJ2-5, with D maybe TRBD1 (5 bases). The length of the CDR3 is 14 residues. V lost 3 bases and J lost 4, with 12 bases in between. From germline, CDR1 is SGHVS and CDR2 FNYEAQ. The CDR3 DNA reads as TGTGCCAGCAGCTTGCAGGGAATGGGAGAGACCCAGTACTTC. Encoded protein: CASSLQGMGETQYF.

This clonotype was detected a few times. The chain combines TRBV5-1 with TRBJ2-5; possibly TRBD1 or TRBD2 for D (5 bases each). Looked up from germline, CDR1 is SGHRS and CDR2 is YFSETQ. The CDR3 is 15 residues long. The V and J ends lost 3 bases and 6 bases respectively, with 18 bases between them. CDR3 in amino acids: CASSSGHVGVQTQYF. In DNA, the CDR3 is TGCGCCAGCAGCTCGGGGCACGTTGGGGTCCAGACCCAGTACTTC.

The sample holds one count of this clonotype. The V and J genes are TRBV27 and TRBJ2-2; no definite D call. Per the germline V gene, CDR1 is MNHEY and CDR2 is SMNVEV (reference sequence). V shed 6 bases and J shed 7 bases, with 9 bases lying between them. The CDR3 extends over 12 amino acids. The CDR3 sequence: CASSPRFGELFF. Here the CDR3 DNA reads TGTGCCAGCAGCCCGAGATTCGGGGAGCTGTTTTTT.

J is TRBJ2-5 and V is TRBV7-8; 11 positions agree with TRBD2. Trimming took 2 bases from V and 5 from J; bases not matched to a gene: 13. Germline V gene sequence: CDR1 SGHVS, CDR2 FQNEAQ. The length of the CDR3 is 18 residues. The CDR3, as DNA: TGTGCCAGCAGCTTATTGATGAGGGCTAGCGGGGGGTCTGAGACCCAGTACTTC. Protein product: CASSLLMRASGGSETQYF.

The chain recombines TRBV4-2 with TRBJ2-7; weak D call: TRBD2 (6 bases). Germline CDR1 reads LGHNA; CDR2 reads YNFKEQ. V shed 1 base and J shed 6 bases, with 10 bases lying between them. The CDR3 runs 13 residues. CDR3 in amino acids: CASSQGDFGEQYF. The CDR3 DNA follows: TGTGCCAGCAGCCAAGGGGACTTTGGCGAGCAGTACTTC.